This T cell receptor (beta chain) emerged from a study of lymphopenia after photon versus proton radiotherapy (dated by TCRdb to between 2017 and 2020). Study-level background: The study compared the immunological effects of photon versus proton radiation therapy in patients with gastrointestinal tumors who developed high-grade lymphopenia. The goal of the study was to describe how the two radiation modalities differ in their effects on the immune system. The cohort comprised more than 15 patients with gastrointestinal tumors who received either photon or proton therapy and then developed lymphopenia. The full study reports these points: During treatment, patients who received photon therapy lost naive T cells and TCR diversity and gained effector/memory populations, whereas patients who received proton therapy remained relatively stable. After the lymphocyte count nadir, oligoclonal expansion, especially of CD8+ Temra cells, was observed in photon-treated repertoires, and the drop in diversity was driven by this expansion. Among patients across the cohort who died, overall survival time showed an inverse correlation with a larger post-nadir drop in TCR diversity. The survival association was assessed only in patients who died, and the authors presented better survival with proton therapy as a possibility rather than a demonstrated result.

The library was prepared using the immunoSEQ multiplex PCR assay. Deep sequencing of rearranged TCR beta loci, alongside multiparametric flow cytometry, was used to profile T cell repertoires. In TCRdb, the immuneACCESS table is reduced to in-frame sequences with V and J assigned. These tables do not hold every clone; where another copy was compared, an unresolved V gene accounts for under half, and the others remain unexplained. In all, the sample holds around 13,000 clones, and approximately 80% of those were seen once. Together, the top ten hold approximately 30% of the sample. From the cysteine through the phenylalanine, the CDR3 covers 14 amino acids. The entry retains the CDR3 DNA only, 42 bases that are in frame from base 1. V is shortened by 5 bases, J by 2 bases, and the region joining them spans 12 bases. Taken from the germline V gene (reference sequence), the CDR1 and CDR2 loops are LNHNV and YYDKDF.

As for this clone: This clone's antigen is unknown. Base qualities are missing; no much larger clone stands one base away.

The TCR comes from a man aged 45-60 years with gastric cancer. The input for sequencing was peripheral blood, taken from a patient treated with photon-based radiotherapy. The chain joins TRBV15 to TRBJ1-2; no D segment can be confidently identified. The CDR3 reads as follows: CATSLGQENYGYTF. The DNA sequence follows: TGTGCCACCAGCTTAGGGCAAGAGAACTATGGCTACACCTTC.